The rows below give T cell receptor beta chains drawn from one sample of a study of regulatory T cells in long-lasting Graves disease. TCRdb reprocessed the multiplex PCR reads with MiXCR, giving one entry per CDR3 protein. The sample lists about 330,000 distinct CDR3 sequences; about 17% were seen once. The same specimen was also included in a second study, on T cells in Graves' hyperthyroidism and ophthalmopathy.

The material sequenced was peripheral blood mononuclear cells (PBMCs), taken at new diagnosis, from a patient treated with antithyroid drugs. These receptors originate from a woman aged 18-35 years with Graves disease. The conserved cysteine and the conserved F or W are not part of the CDR3 here. Fields, in order: V gene, clone size, J gene, CDR3 protein. Rows give clone size only sometimes, using once, few, many, or a class for an expanded clone.

v_gene: TRBV2; abundance: many; j_gene: TRBJ1-2; CDR3aa: ASSEPGQGLYGYT
v_gene: TRBV28; abundance: many; j_gene: TRBJ2-2; CDR3aa: ASDQTSGNTGELF
v_gene: TRBV28; abundance: NA; j_gene: TRBJ2-5; CDR3aa: ASSLWLAGGPRGTQY
v_gene: TRBV9; abundance: many; j_gene: TRBJ2-1; CDR3aa: ASSVRGDTYNEQF
v_gene: TRBV20-1; abundance: many; j_gene: TRBJ2-5; CDR3aa: SARLPLSGWETQY
v_gene: TRBV27; abundance: many; j_gene: TRBJ2-2; CDR3aa: ASSLPGLAGQPNAGELF
v_gene: TRBV29-1; abundance: many; j_gene: TRBJ2-5; CDR3aa: SVGGTGDLGETQY
v_gene: TRBV5-1; abundance: many; j_gene: TRBJ2-3; CDR3aa: ASSLYGDPPDTQY
v_gene: TRBV2; abundance: NA; j_gene: TRBJ1-5; CDR3aa: ASSDRDGSGPQH
v_gene: TRBV18; abundance: many; j_gene: TRBJ2-5; CDR3aa: ASSSTGGGETQY
v_gene: TRBV20-1; abundance: many; j_gene: TRBJ2-3; CDR3aa: SANSGPSTDTQY
v_gene: TRBV12-3/TRBV12-4; abundance: many; j_gene: TRBJ2-1; CDR3aa: ASSRSGGAYNEQF
v_gene: TRBV5-1; abundance: many; j_gene: TRBJ1-1; CDR3aa: ASSLRVQNTEAF
v_gene: TRBV29-1; abundance: NA; j_gene: TRBJ2-7; CDR3aa: SVGLGGEQY
v_gene: TRBV28; abundance: many; j_gene: TRBJ1-2; CDR3aa: ASSLLDSGYGYT
v_gene: TRBV15; abundance: NA; j_gene: TRBJ1-5; CDR3aa: ATSSTGNNQPQH
v_gene: TRBV3-1; abundance: many; j_gene: TRBJ2-7; CDR3aa: ASSPGTDTGEQY
v_gene: TRBV5-1; abundance: NA; j_gene: TRBJ1-3; CDR3aa: ASSPSPRTFSGNTIY
v_gene: TRBV12-3/TRBV12-4; abundance: many; j_gene: TRBJ2-7; CDR3aa: ASSFGASEQY
v_gene: TRBV28; abundance: many; j_gene: TRBJ2-7; CDR3aa: ASNGGHEQY
v_gene: TRBV30; abundance: NA; j_gene: TRBJ2-1; CDR3aa: AWSRGGGAFGYEQF
v_gene: TRBV27; abundance: NA; j_gene: TRBJ1-4; CDR3aa: ASSHRTGGGEKLF
v_gene: TRBV5-1; abundance: NA; j_gene: TRBJ2-1; CDR3aa: ASTIDGTSGFYNEQF
v_gene: TRBV29-1; abundance: NA; j_gene: TRBJ2-3; CDR3aa: SVDRPGRGTDTQY
v_gene: TRBV12-3/TRBV12-4; abundance: many; j_gene: TRBJ2-7; CDR3aa: ASSSRGISHEQY
v_gene: TRBV13; abundance: few; j_gene: TRBJ1-1; CDR3aa: ASSIRVGGLDTEAF
v_gene: TRBV7-3; abundance: few; j_gene: TRBJ2-3; CDR3aa: ASSRGLADTQY
v_gene: TRBV5-1; abundance: many; j_gene: TRBJ2-5; CDR3aa: ASSFGAVQETQY
v_gene: TRBV3-1; abundance: few; j_gene: TRBJ2-7; CDR3aa: ASSQASGYEQY
v_gene: TRBV7-3; abundance: many; j_gene: TRBJ2-3; CDR3aa: ASSLTLTGNTQY
v_gene: TRBV6-2/TRBV6-3; abundance: many; j_gene: TRBJ2-3; CDR3aa: ASSSQMGLADTQY
v_gene: TRBV5-1; abundance: NA; j_gene: TRBJ2-1; CDR3aa: ASSSQGTSGGAWNEQF
v_gene: TRBV11-2; abundance: few; j_gene: TRBJ2-7; CDR3aa: ASSLTGALERY
v_gene: TRBV2; abundance: NA; j_gene: TRBJ1-5; CDR3aa: ASSDDYSNQPQH
v_gene: TRBV6-5; abundance: many; j_gene: TRBJ1-1; CDR3aa: ASSYSIGAPRRDTEAF
v_gene: TRBV7-6; abundance: NA; j_gene: TRBJ2-5; CDR3aa: ASSYGGLAGGGAETQY
v_gene: TRBV2; abundance: many; j_gene: TRBJ1-5; CDR3aa: ASRVGTGNQPQH
v_gene: TRBV11-2; abundance: many; j_gene: TRBJ2-4; CDR3aa: ASSRLAGGMYIQY
v_gene: TRBV30; abundance: many; j_gene: TRBJ1-1; CDR3aa: AWTLPRGDTEAF
v_gene: TRBV5-5; abundance: many; j_gene: TRBJ1-1; CDR3aa: ASSLGVTRTEAF
v_gene: TRBV27; abundance: many; j_gene: TRBJ2-1; CDR3aa: ASSLSGSSREQF
v_gene: TRBV9; abundance: many; j_gene: TRBJ2-5; CDR3aa: ASSPQTGYGETQY